This passage covers 20 T cell receptor beta chains from one sample sequenced in a study of blood T cells in healthy people across ages (dated by TCRdb to about 2015). The library relied on 5' RACE. The data were produced on an Illumina HiSeq 2500. The second PCR ran for roughly 7 to 11 cycles and used a J-beta primer mix along with a sample-barcoded 5' primer. TCRdb handled the public reads itself, with Q25 trimming in fastp and clone calling in MiXCR, and kept productive beta chains. One record per CDR3 amino acid sequence lists the most common genes and DNA. The sample table records under 950,000 distinct CDR3 sequences; approximately 22% of these occur just once. Around 21% of the sample goes to the ten largest clones. Sequences were obtained from blood. The receptors here all came from a man between 65 and 80 years old in good health.

The V and J genes are TRBV10-3 and TRBJ2-1, with a possible D match to TRBD2 (5 bases). CDR3 length: 17 residues. V was shortened by 3 bases and J by 3 bases, with 18 bases between the two germline ends. Germline CDR1 and CDR2: ENHRY and SYGVKD. CDR3 sequence (DNA): TGTGCCATCAGTGAACAACCTCCTAGCAGATACTACAATGAGCAGTTCTTC. This codes for CAISEQPPSRYYNEQFF.

This clonotype has a single count. The chain joins TRBV7-2 to TRBJ2-3; 13 positions agree with TRBD2. Germline V gene sequence: CDR1 SGHTA, CDR2 FQGNSA. This CDR3 has 16 residues. The V and J ends lost 5 bases and 4 bases, in that order; junction bases with no gene match: 6. CDR3: CASSRLTSGRSDTQYF. CDR3 coding DNA: TGTGCCAGCAGCCGGTTGACTAGCGGGAGGTCAGATACGCAGTATTTT.

CDR3 protein: CASSQGPGSFSNEQFF. CDR3 nucleotide sequence: TGTGCCAGCAGCCAGGGACCCGGGTCCTTCTCCAATGAGCAGTTCTTC. The genes are TRBV7-3 and TRBJ2-1; D possibly matches TRBD1 or TRBD2 (5 bases each). CDR3 length equals 16 residues. Deletions cut 5 bases from V and 6 bases from J, with 20 bases between. Germline V gene data show CDR1 as SGHTA and CDR2 as FQGTGA.

There are many counts of this clonotype. The chain is built from TRBV7-2 and TRBJ2-3; 8 bases match TRBD1. CDR3 length equals 12 residues. Germline values: CDR1 SGHTA, CDR2 FQGNSA. J lost 9 bases, V lost 6 bases, and 5 bases had no gene match. The CDR3 is CASRWTGYTQYF. DNA for the CDR3: TGTGCCAGCAGATGGACAGGGTACACGCAGTATTTT.

The chain is built from TRBV29-1 and TRBJ2-2; 8 bases fit TRBD2. Germline loops: CDR1 SQVTM, CDR2 ANQGSEA. The CDR3 is 14 residues long. The V segment lost 5 bases and the J segment 2 bases; nucleotides outside the gene matches: 4. This CDR3 reads CSVSREANTGELFF. The DNA of the CDR3 is TGCAGCGTTTCGCGGGAGGCTAACACCGGGGAGCTGTTTTTT.

The genes are TRBV19 and TRBJ2-5; D might be TRBD2 (6 bases). With the DNA end fitting TRBJ2-1 better, the J assignment may be wrong. This CDR3 has 14 amino acids. From germline, CDR1 is LNHDA and CDR2 SQIVND (reference sequence). This CDR3 is CASSMGPASDEQFF. In DNA form, the CDR3 reads TGTGCCAGTAGTATGGGACCCGCTAGCGATGAGCAGTTCTTC.

Here the CDR3 DNA reads TGTGCCAGCAGTCCCCAGACAGGCGTAGGGGGCTACACCTTC. Its protein is CASSPQTGVGGYTF. The chain has TRBV12-3 or TRBV12-4 and TRBJ1-2; D may be TRBD1 (6 bases). The CDR3 sequence is 14 residues long. V was pared by 5 bases and J by 8 bases, with 18 bases between.

The genes are TRBV11-2 and TRBJ2-7; possibly TRBD1 for D (6 bases). This CDR3 is 15 amino acids long. Per germline, CDR1 SGHAT and CDR2 FQNNGV. V gave up 7 bases and J gave up 3 bases, with 19 bases separating them. CDR3 coding DNA: TGTGCCAGCACCGGCTTATGGGACACCAGCTACGAGCAGTACTTC. Translation gives CASTGLWDTSYEQYF.

This clonotype was counted between two and nine times. One end of the junction fails to match germline, which may point to a read error. The chain uses TRBV12-3 or TRBV12-4 and TRBJ1-1; 9 nucleotides align to TRBD1. The CDR3 is 12 amino acids. The CDR3: CASNPETGGLGF. The CDR3 DNA is TGTGCCAGCAACCCTGAGACAGGGGGTTTAGGCTTT.

This clonotype was observed a handful of times. At one end the junction does not follow the germline gene, possibly because of a read error. The chain employs TRBV5-1 and TRBJ2-2, with D maybe TRBD1 (5 bases). Germline CDR1 reads SGHRS; CDR2 reads YFSETQ. The CDR3 is 13 residues long. CDR3 protein: CAGSLDITGELFF. The CDR3 DNA sequence: TGCGCCGGCAGCTTGGACATCACCGGGGAGCTGTTTTTT.

The chain has TRBV18 and TRBJ1-2, with 9 positions matching TRBD1. After removal of 3 bases from V and 8 bases from J, the junction contained 10 bases not matched to a gene. The germline V gene encodes CDR1 KGHSH and CDR2 LQKENI. The length of the CDR3 is 15 residues. CDR3 nucleotide sequence: TGTGCCAGCTCACCGGGGCTGGGACAGGGATTGGGCTACACCTTC. This sequence encodes CASSPGLGQGLGYTF.

The J gene is TRBJ1-6, the V gene TRBV10-3, with D uncertain. The V end lost 3 bases, the J end lost 7 bases, and 10 bases lay between the germline ends. CDR3 length: 14 amino acids. The germline gives CDR1 ENHRY, CDR2 SYGVKD. The CDR3 bases are TGTGCCATCAGTGATGGTGAGGCGAATTCACCCCTCCACTTT. This gives the protein CAISDGEANSPLHF.

The chain is built from TRBV14 and TRBJ2-5; D is tentatively TRBD1 or TRBD2 (5 bases each). The better agreement between TRBJ2-7 and the DNA end casts doubt on the J call. From germline, CDR1 is SGHDN and CDR2 FVKESK. The CDR3 loop spans 13 amino acids. The CDR3 here is CASSQVMGREQYF. CDR3 in DNA: TGTGCCAGCAGCCAAGTGATGGGACGCGAGCAGTACTTC.

This chain connects TRBV12-3 or TRBV12-4 to TRBJ1-2; a possible D gene is TRBD1 (5 bases). Trimming took off 7 bases at V and 4 bases at J, with 16 bases between the two ends. The CDR3 runs 14 residues. CDR3 residues: CASTSSGTGYGYTF. CDR3 DNA sequence: TGTGCCAGCACCTCTTCAGGGACTGGCTATGGCTACACCTTC.

The chain couples TRBV20-1 to TRBJ2-3, with TRBD2 matching 10 bases. Germline V lookup: CDR1 DFQATT, CDR2 SNEGSKA (reference sequence). The CDR3 runs to 15 residues. V dropped 1 base and J dropped 5; count of bases not matched to a gene: 6. CDR3 sequence: CSARGASGRGDTQYF. CDR3 DNA sequence: TGCAGTGCTAGAGGGGCTAGCGGGAGAGGAGATACGCAGTATTTT.

This chain connects TRBV9 to TRBJ2-5; 8 bases align to TRBD2. V was pared by 0 bases and J by 4 bases, with 5 bases of the junction left unmatched. Germline CDR1 and CDR2: SGDLS and YYNGEE. This CDR3 comprises 15 residues. CDR3 DNA sequence: TGTGCCAGCAGCGTAGGAGGTCTAGCGGGAGAGACCCAGTACTTC. Translated, it gives CASSVGGLAGETQYF.

This clonotype was observed a handful of times. CDR3 in DNA: TGTGCCAGCAGCTTGGAGTCGGTCACTGAAGCTTTCTTT. Protein: CASSLESVTEAFF. The chain joins TRBV5-5 to TRBJ1-1; D is unresolved. Per the germline V gene, CDR1 is SGHKS and CDR2 is YYEKEE (reference sequence). This CDR3 is 13 amino acids long. V was pared by 0 bases and J by 4 bases, with 7 bases between.

This clonotype was seen a few times. The V call is TRBV5-1, the J call TRBJ2-5; 8 nucleotides match TRBD1. The J segment lost 5 bases and the V segment lost 3 bases, leaving 15 bases of the junction unmatched. Germline CDR1 is SGHRS and CDR2 is YFSETQ. The CDR3 loop spans 17 amino acids. CDR3 in DNA: TGCGCCAGCAGCTATGGACAGGGACTCACGTCCAGGGAGACCCAGTACTTC. Protein sequence: CASSYGQGLTSRETQYF.

This clonotype has a handful of counts. V usage is TRBV29-1 and J usage is TRBJ1-1; no definite D call. Trimming shortened V by 2 bases and J by 9 bases, and 13 bases separated the two germline ends. The CDR3 consists of 12 residues. From germline, CDR1 is SQVTM and CDR2 ANQGSEA. CDR3 DNA: TGCAGCGTTGAACCGAACCCCGGGAAAGCTTTCTTT. Its translation is CSVEPNPGKAFF.

The chain is built from TRBV5-1 and TRBJ1-5, with D possibly matching TRBD1 (5 bases). From germline, CDR1 is SGHRS and CDR2 YFSETQ. V shed 0 bases and J shed 9 bases, with 13 bases lying between them. The CDR3 is made up of 14 amino acids. The CDR3 DNA reads TGCGCCAGCAGCTTGGAGGGTACTGGGGGGCCCCAGCATTTT. This encodes CASSLEGTGGPQHF.